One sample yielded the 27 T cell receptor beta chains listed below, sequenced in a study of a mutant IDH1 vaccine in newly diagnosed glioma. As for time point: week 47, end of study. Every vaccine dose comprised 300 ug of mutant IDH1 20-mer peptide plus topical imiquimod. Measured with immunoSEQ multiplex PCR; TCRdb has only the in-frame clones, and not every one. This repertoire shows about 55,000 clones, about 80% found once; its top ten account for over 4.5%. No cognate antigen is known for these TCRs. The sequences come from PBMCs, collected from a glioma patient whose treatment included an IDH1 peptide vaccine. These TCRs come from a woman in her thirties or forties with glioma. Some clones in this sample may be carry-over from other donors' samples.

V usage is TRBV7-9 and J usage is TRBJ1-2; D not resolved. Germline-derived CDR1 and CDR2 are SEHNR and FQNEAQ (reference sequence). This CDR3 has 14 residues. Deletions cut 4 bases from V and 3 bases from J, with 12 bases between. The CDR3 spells CASSSVALDYGYTF. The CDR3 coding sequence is TGTGCCAGCAGCTCCGTTGCCCTAGACTATGGCTACACCTTC. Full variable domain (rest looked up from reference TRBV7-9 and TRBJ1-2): DTGVSQNPRHKITKRGQNVTFRCDPISEHNRLYWYRQTLGQGPEFLTYFQNEAQLEKSRLLSDRFSAERPKGSFSTLEIQRTEQGDSAMYLCASSSVALDYGYTFGSGTRLTVV.

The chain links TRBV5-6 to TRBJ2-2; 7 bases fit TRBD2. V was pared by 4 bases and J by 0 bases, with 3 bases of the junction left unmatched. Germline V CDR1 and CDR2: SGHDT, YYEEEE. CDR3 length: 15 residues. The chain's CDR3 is CASSLGLPNTGELFF. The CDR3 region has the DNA TGTGCCAGCAGCCTGGGACTACCGAACACCGGGGAGCTGTTTTTT.

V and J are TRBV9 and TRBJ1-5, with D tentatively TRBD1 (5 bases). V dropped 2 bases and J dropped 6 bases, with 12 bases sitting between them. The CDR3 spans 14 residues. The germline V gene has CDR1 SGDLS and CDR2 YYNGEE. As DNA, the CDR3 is TGTGCCAGCAGCGTCGGGGGGGAAAGTCAGCCCCAGCATTTT. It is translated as CASSVGGESQPQHF.

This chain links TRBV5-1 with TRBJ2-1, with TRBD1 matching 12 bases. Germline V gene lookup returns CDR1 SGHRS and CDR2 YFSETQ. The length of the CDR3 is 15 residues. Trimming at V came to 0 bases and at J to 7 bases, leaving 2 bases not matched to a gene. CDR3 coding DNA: TGCGCCAGCAGCTTGGGGGACAGGGGGCGAAATGAGCAGTTCTTC. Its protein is CASSLGDRGRNEQFF.

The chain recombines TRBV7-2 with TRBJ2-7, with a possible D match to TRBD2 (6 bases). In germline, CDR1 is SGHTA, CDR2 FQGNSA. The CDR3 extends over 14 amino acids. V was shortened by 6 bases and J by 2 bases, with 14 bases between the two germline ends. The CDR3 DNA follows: TGTGCCAGCAGACATGGGGACTTCCCCTACGAGCAGTACTTC. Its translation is CASRHGDFPYEQYF.

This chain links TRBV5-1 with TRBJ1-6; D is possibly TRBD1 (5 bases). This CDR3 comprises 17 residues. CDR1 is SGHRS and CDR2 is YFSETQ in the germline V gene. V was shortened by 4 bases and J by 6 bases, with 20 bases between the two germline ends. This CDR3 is CASSLVPGTATNSPLHF. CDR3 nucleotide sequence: TGCGCCAGCAGCCTGGTTCCCGGGACGGCGACTAATTCACCCCTCCACTTT.

As DNA, the CDR3 is TGTGCCAGCAGCGGGGCTAGGGTGGCTGAAGCTTTCTTT. Its translation is CASSGARVAEAFF. This chain links TRBV7-2 with TRBJ1-1; D perhaps matches TRBD1 (5 bases). CDR1 and CDR2 from the germline V gene are SGHTA and FQGNSA. This CDR3 is built from 13 residues. V was trimmed by 5 bases and J by 6 bases, leaving 13 bases between them.

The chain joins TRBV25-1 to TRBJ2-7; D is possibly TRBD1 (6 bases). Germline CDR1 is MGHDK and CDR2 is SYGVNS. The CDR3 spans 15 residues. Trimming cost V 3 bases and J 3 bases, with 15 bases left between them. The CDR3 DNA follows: TGTGCCAGCAGTGAGAACACAGGGATTGACTACGAGCAGTACTTC. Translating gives CASSENTGIDYEQYF.

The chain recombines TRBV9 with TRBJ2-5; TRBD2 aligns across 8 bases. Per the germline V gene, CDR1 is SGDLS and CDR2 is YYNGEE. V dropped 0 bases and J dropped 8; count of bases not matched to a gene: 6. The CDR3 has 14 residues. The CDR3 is CASSVGDSGTTQYF. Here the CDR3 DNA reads TGTGCCAGCAGCGTAGGGGATAGCGGGACAACCCAGTACTTC.

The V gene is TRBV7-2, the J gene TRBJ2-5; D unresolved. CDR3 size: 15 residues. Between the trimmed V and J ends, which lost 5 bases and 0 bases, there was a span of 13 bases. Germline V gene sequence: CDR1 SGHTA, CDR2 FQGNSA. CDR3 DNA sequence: TGTGCCAGCAGCCCAATGACCCGAAACCAAGAGACCCAGTACTTC. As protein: CASSPMTRNQETQYF.

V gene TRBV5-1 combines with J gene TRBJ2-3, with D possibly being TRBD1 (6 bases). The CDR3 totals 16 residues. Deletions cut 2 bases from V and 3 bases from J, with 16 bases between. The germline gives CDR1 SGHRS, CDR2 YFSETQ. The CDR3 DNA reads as TGCGCCAGCAGCTTACAGGGAAAAGGCACAACAGATACGCAGTATTTT. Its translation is CASSLQGKGTTDTQYF.

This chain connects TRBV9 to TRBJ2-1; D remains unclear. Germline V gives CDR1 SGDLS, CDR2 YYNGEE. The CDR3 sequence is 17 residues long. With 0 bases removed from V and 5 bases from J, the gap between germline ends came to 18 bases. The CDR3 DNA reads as TGTGCCAGCAGCGTAGTGGGATCGGGTGATGGGGACAATGAGCAGTTCTTC. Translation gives CASSVVGSGDGDNEQFF.

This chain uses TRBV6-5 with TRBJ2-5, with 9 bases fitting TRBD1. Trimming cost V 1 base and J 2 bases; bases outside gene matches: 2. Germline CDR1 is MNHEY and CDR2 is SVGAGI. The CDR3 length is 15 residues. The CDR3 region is CASSYLTGGQETQYF. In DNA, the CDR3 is TGTGCCAGCAGTTACTTGACAGGGGGGCAAGAGACCCAGTACTTC.

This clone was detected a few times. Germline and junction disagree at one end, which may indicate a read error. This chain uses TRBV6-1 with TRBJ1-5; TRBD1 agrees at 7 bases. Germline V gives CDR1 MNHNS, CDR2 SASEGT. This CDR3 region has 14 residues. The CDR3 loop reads CASSEALLDRAWGF. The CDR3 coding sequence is TGTGCCAGCAGTGAAGCGCTTCTCGACAGGGCTTGGGGATTT.

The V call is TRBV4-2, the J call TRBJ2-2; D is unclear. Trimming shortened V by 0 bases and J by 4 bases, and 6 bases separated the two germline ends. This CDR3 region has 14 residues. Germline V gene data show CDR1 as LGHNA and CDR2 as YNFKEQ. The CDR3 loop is CASSQDRPTGELFF. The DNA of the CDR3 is TGTGCCAGCAGCCAAGACCGGCCCACCGGGGAGCTGTTTTTT.

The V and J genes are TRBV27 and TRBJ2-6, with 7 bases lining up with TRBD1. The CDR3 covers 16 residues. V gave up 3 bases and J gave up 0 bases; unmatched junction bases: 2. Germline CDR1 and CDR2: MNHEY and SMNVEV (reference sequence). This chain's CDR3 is CASSFSGGSGANVLTF. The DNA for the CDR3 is TGTGCCAGCAGTTTTTCAGGGGGCTCTGGGGCCAACGTCCTGACTTTC.

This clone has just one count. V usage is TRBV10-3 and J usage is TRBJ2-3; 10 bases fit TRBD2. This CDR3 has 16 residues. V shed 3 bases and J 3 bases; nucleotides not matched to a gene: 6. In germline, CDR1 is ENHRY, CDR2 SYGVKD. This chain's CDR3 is CAISDERGGGTDTQYF. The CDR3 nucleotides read TGTGCCATCAGTGACGAGCGGGGGGGAGGGACAGATACGCAGTATTTT.

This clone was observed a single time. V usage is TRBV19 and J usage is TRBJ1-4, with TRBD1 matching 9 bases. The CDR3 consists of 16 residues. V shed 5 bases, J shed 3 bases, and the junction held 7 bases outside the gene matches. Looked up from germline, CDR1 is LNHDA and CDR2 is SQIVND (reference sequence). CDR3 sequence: CASSSPRQGANEKLFF. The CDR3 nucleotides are TGTGCCAGTAGTTCCCCACGACAGGGGGCTAATGAAAAACTGTTTTTT.

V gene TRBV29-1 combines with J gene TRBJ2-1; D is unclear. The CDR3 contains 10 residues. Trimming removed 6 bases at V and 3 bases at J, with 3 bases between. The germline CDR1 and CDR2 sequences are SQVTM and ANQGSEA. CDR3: CSVVYNEQFF. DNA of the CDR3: TGCAGCGTCGTCTACAATGAGCAGTTCTTC.

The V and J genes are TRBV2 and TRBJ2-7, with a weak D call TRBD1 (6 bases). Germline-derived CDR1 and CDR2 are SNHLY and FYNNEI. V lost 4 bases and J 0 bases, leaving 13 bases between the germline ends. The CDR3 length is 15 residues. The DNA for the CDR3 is TGTGCCAGCAGTGTTGGTCGGGACAACTCCTACGAGCAGTACTTC. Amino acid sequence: CASSVGRDNSYEQYF.

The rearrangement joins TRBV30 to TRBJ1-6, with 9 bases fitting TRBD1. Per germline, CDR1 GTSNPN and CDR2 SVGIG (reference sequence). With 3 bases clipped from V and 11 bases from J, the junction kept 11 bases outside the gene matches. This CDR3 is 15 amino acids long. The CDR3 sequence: CAWSVAGQGAAPLHF. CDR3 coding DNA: TGTGCCTGGAGCGTCGCGGGACAGGGCGCTGCACCCCTCCACTTT.

The DNA for the CDR3 is TGTGCCAGCAGCTTAGGCGCTAGCGGGGCGTCCTACGAGCAGTACTTC. Protein product: CASSLGASGASYEQYF. The chain carries TRBV7-2 and TRBJ2-7; 9 nucleotides agree with TRBD2. The CDR3 totals 16 residues. Germline V gives CDR1 SGHTA, CDR2 FQGNSA. Losses at the gene ends were 1 base for V and 1 base for J; bases not matched to a gene: 5.

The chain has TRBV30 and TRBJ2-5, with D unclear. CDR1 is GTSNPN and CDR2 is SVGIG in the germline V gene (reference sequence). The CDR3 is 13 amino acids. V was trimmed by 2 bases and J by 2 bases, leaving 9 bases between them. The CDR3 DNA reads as TGTGCCTGGAGTTCCGGGTTTCAAGAGACCCAGTACTTC. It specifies CAWSSGFQETQYF.

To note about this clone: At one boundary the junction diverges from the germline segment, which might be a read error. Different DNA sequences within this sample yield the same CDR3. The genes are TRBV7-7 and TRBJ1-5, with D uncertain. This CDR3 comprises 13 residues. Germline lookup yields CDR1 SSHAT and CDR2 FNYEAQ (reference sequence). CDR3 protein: CASSSAVNQPQHF. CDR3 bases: TGTGCTAGCAGCTCTGCAGTAAATCAACCCCAGCATTTT.

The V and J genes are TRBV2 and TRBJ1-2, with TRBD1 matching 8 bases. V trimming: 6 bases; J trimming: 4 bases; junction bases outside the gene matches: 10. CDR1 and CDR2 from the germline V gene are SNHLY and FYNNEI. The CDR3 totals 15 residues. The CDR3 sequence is CASSRTGTGLYGYTF. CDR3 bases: TGTGCCAGCAGCCGTACCGGGACAGGCCTCTATGGCTACACCTTC.

The CDR3, as DNA: TGCGCCAGCAGGCATGACCTGGGCCGCCCAGGGGGCGCAAGGAACACTGAAGCTTTCTTT. Its translation: CASRHDLGRPGGARNTEAFF. The chain is built from TRBV5-1 and TRBJ1-1; TRBD1 aligns across 8 bases. V shed 5 bases, J shed 1 base, and the junction held 22 bases outside the gene matches. The germline gives CDR1 SGHRS, CDR2 YFSETQ. The CDR3 has 20 amino acids.

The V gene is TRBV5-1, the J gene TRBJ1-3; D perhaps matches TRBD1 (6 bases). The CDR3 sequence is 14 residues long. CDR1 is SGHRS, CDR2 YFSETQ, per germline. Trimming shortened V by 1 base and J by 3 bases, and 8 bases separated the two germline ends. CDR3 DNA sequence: TGCGCCAGCAGCTTGACAGGGATTGGAAACACCATATATTTT. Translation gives CASSLTGIGNTIYF.